This section outlines one T cell receptor beta chain sequence together with its context. The data derive from a study of OX40 agonist ivuxolimab in advanced cancers. About the study: Given to patients was ivuxolimab, an agonistic anti-OX40 (CD134) antibody. Of mixed ages from 23 to 79 and averaging roughly 66 years, the group was around 78% male.

Germline V gives CDR1 SNHLY, CDR2 FYNNEI. V shed 7 bases and J 2 bases; nucleotides not matched to a gene: 11. The CDR3 sequence is 16 residues long. Sequencing was performed with immunoSEQ multiplex PCR; in TCRdb, only in-frame clones are kept and a portion is missing. Seen here are about 33,000 clones, about 80% observed once, and the top ten hold roughly 25%. V is TRBV2 and J is TRBJ2-1; 7 positions agree with TRBD2. Source: CD4+ or CD8+ T cells sorted from blood, taken in a trial of the OX40 agonist ivuxolimab. The TCR comes from an adult with an advanced solid tumor such as melanoma, head and neck, liver or kidney cancer. CDR3 coding DNA: TGTGCCAGCACCGAAGGGAGTGGGGGGGCCTACAATGAGCAGTTCTTC. It yields the protein CASTEGSGGAYNEQFF.